Described below is a single T cell receptor (beta chain) sequence and its context. Its specificity is unknown. The CDR3 totals 18 residues. Germline V lookup: CDR1 DFQATT, CDR2 SNEGSKA (reference sequence). Trimming took off 0 bases at V and 2 bases at J, with 23 bases between the two ends. The data stem from a study of identical twins. Addition of a universal primer site occurred through template switching, and cDNA carried unique molecular identifiers. TCRdb recomputed calls from the 5' RACE reads with MiXCR, one row per CDR3 protein. The sample holds hundreds of thousands of distinct CDR3 sequences, approximately 7.8% seen once. General study findings and limits: Modeled out-of-frame TCR alpha sharing in monozygotic twins fell below observed levels. Twins' surplus sharing was weaker for beta out-of-frame sequences. Whereas memory repertoires showed no such difference, abundant cord blood beta clonotypes carried fewer insertions.

In addition, the sample was reused for a study of yellow fever vaccine responses in identical twins.

The sequenced sample consisted of CD8+ T cells sorted from blood. This receptor was obtained from a woman under 30 in good health. The chain couples TRBV20-1 to TRBJ2-7; perhaps TRBD2 as D (7 bases). The CDR3 region has the DNA TGCAGTGCTAGAGATCAAGGGGGGGTTGTGGGAAATCCCTACGAGCAGTACTTC. Its translation: CSARDQGGVVGNPYEQYF.